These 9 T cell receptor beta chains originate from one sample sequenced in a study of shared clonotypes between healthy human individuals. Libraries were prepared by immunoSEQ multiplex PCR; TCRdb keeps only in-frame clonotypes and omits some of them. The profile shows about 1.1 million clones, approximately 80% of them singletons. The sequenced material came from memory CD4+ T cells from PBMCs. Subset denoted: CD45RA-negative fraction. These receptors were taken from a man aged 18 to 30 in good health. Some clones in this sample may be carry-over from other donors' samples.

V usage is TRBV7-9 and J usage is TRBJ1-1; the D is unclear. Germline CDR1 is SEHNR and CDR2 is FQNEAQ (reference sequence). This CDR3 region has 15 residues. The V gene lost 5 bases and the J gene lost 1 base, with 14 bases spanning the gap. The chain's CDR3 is CASSPPRGKNTEAFF. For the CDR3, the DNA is TGTGCCAGCAGCCCCCCTCGTGGCAAGAACACTGAAGCTTTCTTT.

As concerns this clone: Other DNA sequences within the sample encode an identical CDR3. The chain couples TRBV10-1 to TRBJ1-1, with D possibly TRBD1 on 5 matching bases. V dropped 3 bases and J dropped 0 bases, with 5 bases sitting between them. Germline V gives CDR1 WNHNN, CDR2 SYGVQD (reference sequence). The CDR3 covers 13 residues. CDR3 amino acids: CASSEGVNTEAFF. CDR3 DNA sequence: TGCGCCAGCAGTGAAGGGGTGAACACTGAAGCTTTCTTT.

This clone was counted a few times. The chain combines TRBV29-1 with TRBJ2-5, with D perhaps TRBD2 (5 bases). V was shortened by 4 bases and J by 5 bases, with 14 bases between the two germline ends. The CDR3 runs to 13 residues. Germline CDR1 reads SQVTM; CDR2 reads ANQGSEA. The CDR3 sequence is CSVAKGARETQYF. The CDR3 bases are TGCAGCGTTGCCAAGGGAGCAAGGGAGACCCAGTACTTC.

The CDR3 coding sequence is TGTGCCATCAGTGAGCTTGACCGTAGCAATCAGCCCCAGCATTTT. Translation gives CAISELDRSNQPQHF. J is TRBJ1-5 and V is TRBV10-3; D remains unclear. From germline, CDR1 is ENHRY and CDR2 SYGVKD. The V end lost 2 bases, the J end lost 0 bases, and 8 bases lay between the germline ends. The CDR3 length is 15 residues.

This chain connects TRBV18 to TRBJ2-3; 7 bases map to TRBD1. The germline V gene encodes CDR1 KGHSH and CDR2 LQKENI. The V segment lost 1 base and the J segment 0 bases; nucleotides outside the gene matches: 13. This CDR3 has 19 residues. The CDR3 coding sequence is TGTGCCAGCTCACCACTATCGGGGACAGCGTCAGCGAGCACAGATACGCAGTATTTT. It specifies CASSPLSGTASASTDTQYF.

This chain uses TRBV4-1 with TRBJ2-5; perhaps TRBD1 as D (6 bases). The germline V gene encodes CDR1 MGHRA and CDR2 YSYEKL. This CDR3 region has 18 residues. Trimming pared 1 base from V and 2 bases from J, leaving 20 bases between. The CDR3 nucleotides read TGCGCCAGCAGCCAAGCGTTAATTATGGGGGCTACTCAAGAGACCCAGTACTTC. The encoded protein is CASSQALIMGATQETQYF.

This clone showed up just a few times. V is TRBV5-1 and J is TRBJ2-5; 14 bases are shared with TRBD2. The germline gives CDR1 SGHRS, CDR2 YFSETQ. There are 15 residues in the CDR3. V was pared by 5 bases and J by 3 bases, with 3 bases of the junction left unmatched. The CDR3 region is CASRTSGRAEETQYF. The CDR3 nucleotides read TGCGCCAGCAGGACTAGCGGGAGGGCCGAAGAGACCCAGTACTTC.

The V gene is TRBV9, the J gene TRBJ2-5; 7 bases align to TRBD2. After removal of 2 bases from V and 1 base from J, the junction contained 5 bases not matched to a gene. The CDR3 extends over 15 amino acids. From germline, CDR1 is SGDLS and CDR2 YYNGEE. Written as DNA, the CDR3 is TGTGCCAGCAGCGTCAACCCTAGCGGCCAAGAGACCCAGTACTTC. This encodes CASSVNPSGQETQYF.

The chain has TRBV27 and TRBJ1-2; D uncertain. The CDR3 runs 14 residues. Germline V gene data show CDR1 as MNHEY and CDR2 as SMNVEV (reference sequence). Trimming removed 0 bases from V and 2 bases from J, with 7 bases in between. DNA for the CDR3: TGTGCCAGCAGTTTATCGCACAACAACTATGGCTACACCTTC. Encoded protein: CASSLSHNNYGYTF.